This T cell receptor beta chain is drawn from a study of CD8+ T cells in alopecia areata. Study-wide results and caveats: Persistence in scalp and blood during tofacitinib was observed for many expanded lesional clones.

As to this clone: Its antigen is currently unknown.

Documented treatment: oral pan-JAK inhibitor, 5-10 mg twice daily. Individuals with alopecia areata gave both lesional scalp punch biopsies and peripheral blood for collection. The sorting of PBMCs gave CD4+ and CD8+ T cells. Isolated RNA was reverse transcribed into cDNA used as the sequencing template. Using immunoSEQ multiplex PCR, the repertoire was profiled, and TCRdb retains in-frame clones only, with some absent. The table shows roughly 190,000 clones, with over 55% occurring only once. The receptor was derived from a human donor with alopecia areata. The specimen was CD4+ T cells sorted from blood, collected at week 24, from a patient treated with tofacitinib.

This chain's CDR3 is CAWSRPGLAYNEQFF. The CDR3, as DNA: TGTGCCTGGAGCCGACCGGGACTAGCCTACAATGAGCAGTTCTTC. V is TRBV30 and J is TRBJ2-1; 8 bases agree with TRBD2. The CDR3 length is 15 residues. Unmatched junction bases numbered 6, after V lost 3 bases and J lost 2 bases. Germline CDR1 and CDR2: GTSNPN and SVGIG (reference sequence).